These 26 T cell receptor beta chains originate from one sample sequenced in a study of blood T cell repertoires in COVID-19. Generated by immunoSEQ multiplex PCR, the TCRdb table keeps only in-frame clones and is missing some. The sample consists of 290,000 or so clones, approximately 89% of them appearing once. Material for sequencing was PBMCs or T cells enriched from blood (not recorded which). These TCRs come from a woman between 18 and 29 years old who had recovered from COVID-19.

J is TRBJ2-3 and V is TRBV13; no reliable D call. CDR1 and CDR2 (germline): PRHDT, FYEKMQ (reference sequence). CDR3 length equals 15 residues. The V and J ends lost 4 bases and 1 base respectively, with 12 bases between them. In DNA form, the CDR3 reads TGTGCCAGCAGCTCCCCCGCCCGGGGCACAGATACGCAGTATTTT. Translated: CASSSPARGTDTQYF.

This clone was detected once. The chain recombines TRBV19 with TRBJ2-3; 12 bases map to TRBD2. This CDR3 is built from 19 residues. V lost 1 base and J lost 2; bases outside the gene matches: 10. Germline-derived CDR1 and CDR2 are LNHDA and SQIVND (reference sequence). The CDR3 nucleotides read TGTGCCAGTAGTATAGTGCTAGCGGGGGGGCGGGCCATCACAGATACGCAGTATTTT. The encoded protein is CASSIVLAGGRAITDTQYF.

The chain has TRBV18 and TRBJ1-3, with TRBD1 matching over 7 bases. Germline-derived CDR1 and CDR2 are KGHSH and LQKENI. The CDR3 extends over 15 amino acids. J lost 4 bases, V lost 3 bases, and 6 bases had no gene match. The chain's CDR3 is CASSPYRGDGNTIYF. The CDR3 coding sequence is TGTGCCAGCTCACCCTACAGGGGTGACGGAAACACCATATATTTT. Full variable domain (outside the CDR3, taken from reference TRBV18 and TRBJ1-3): NAGVMQNPRHLVRRRGQEARLRCSPMKGHSHVYWYRQLPEEGLKFMVYLQKENIIDESGMPKERFSAEFPKEGPSILRIQQVVRGDSAAYFCASSPYRGDGNTIYFGEGSWLTVV.

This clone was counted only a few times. Here the CDR3 DNA reads TGTGCCAGCAGTTTAACCAGGGGTACCTTGACTGAAGCTTTCTTT. Translated: CASSLTRGTLTEAFF. The rearrangement joins TRBV27 to TRBJ1-1; D is perhaps TRBD1 (6 bases). Trimming removed 2 bases from V and 5 bases from J, with 15 bases in between. Germline V gene lookup returns CDR1 MNHEY and CDR2 SMNVEV (reference sequence). This CDR3 region has 15 residues.

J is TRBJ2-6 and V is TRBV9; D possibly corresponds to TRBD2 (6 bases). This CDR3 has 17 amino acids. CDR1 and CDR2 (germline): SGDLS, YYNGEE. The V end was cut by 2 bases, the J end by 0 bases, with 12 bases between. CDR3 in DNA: TGTGCCAGCAGCGTCGGGGGAGGAAACTCTGGGGCCAACGTCCTGACTTTC. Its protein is CASSVGGGNSGANVLTF.

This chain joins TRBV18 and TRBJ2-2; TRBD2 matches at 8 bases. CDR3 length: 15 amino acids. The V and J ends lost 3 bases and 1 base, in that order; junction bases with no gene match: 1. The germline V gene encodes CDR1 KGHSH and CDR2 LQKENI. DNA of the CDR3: TGTGCCAGCTCACCGGCGGGAGGGAACACCGGGGAGCTGTTTTTT. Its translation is CASSPAGGNTGELFF.

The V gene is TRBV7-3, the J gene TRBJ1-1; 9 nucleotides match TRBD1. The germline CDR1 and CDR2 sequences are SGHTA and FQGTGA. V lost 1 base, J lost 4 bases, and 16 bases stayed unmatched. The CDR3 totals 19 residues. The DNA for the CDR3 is TGTGCCAGCAGCTTAAATGCTCATCGGACAGGGGTTAAGGGCACTGAAGCTTTCTTT. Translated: CASSLNAHRTGVKGTEAFF. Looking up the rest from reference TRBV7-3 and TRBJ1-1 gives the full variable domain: GAGVSQTPSNKVTEKGKYVELRCDPISGHTALYWYRQSLGQGPEFLIYFQGTGAADDSGLPNDRFFAVRPEGSVSTLKIQRTERGDSAVYLCASSLNAHRTGVKGTEAFFGQGTRLTVV.

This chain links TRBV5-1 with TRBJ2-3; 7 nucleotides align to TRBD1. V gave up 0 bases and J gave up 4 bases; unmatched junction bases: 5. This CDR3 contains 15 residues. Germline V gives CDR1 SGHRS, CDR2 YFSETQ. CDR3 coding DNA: TGCGCCAGCAGCTTGGGACAGGGCCCCGCAGATACGCAGTATTTT. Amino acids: CASSLGQGPADTQYF.

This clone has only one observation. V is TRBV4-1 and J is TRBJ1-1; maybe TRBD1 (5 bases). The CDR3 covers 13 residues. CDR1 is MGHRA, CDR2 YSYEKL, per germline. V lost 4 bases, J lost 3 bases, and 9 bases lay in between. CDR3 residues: CASSPTGYTEAFF. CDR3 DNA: TGCGCCAGCAGCCCTACAGGCTACACTGAAGCTTTCTTT.

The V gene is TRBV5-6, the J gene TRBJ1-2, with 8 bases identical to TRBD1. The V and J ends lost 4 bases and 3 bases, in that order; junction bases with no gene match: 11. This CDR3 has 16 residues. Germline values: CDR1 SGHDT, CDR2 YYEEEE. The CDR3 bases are TGTGCCAGCAGCCGATTTTGGGACAGGAACTACTATGGCTACACCTTC. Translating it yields CASSRFWDRNYYGYTF.

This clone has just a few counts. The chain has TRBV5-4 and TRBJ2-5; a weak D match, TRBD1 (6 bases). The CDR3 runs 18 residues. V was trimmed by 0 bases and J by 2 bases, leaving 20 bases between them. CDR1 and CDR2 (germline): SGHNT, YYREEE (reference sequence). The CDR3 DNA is TGTGCCAGCAGCTTGGCTGACAGGTTTGGTGCCCCACAAGAGACCCAGTACTTC. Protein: CASSLADRFGAPQETQYF.

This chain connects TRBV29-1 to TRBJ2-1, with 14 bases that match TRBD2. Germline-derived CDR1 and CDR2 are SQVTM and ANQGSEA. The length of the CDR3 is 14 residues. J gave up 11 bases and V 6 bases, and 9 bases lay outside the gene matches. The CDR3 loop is CSVDGLAGGGQQFF. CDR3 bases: TGCAGCGTAGACGGACTAGCGGGAGGAGGTCAGCAGTTCTTC.

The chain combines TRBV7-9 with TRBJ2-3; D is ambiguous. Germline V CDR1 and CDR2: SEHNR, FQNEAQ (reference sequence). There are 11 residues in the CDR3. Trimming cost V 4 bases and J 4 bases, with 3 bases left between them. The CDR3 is CASSSADTQYF. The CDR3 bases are TGTGCCAGCAGCTCCGCAGATACGCAGTATTTT. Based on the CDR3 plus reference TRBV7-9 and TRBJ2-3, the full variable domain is DTGVSQNPRHKITKRGQNVTFRCDPISEHNRLYWYRQTLGQGPEFLTYFQNEAQLEKSRLLSDRFSAERPKGSFSTLEIQRTEQGDSAMYLCASSSADTQYFGPGTRLTVL.

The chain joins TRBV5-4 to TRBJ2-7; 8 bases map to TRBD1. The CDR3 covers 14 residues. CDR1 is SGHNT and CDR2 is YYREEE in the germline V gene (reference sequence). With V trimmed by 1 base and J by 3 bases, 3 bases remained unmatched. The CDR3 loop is CASSLSGQDYEQYF. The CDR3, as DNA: TGTGCCAGCAGCTTGTCGGGACAGGACTACGAGCAGTACTTC. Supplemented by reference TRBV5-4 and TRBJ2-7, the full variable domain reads ETGVTQSPTHLIKTRGQQVTLRCSSQSGHNTVSWYQQALGQGPQFIFQYYREEENGRGNFPPRFSGLQFPNYSSELNVNALELDDSALYLCASSLSGQDYEQYFGPGTRLTVT.

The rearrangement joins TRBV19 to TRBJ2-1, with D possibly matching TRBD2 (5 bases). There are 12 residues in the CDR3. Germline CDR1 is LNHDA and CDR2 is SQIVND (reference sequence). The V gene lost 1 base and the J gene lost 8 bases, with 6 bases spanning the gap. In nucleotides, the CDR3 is TGTGCCAGTAGTATAGGCGGGCATGAGCAGTTCTTC. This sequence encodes CASSIGGHEQFF.

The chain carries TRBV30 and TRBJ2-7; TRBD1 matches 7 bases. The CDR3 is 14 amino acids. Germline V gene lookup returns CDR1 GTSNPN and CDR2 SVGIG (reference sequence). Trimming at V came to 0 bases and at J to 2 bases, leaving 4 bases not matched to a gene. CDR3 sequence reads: CAWSVVQGPYEQYF. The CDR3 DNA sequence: TGTGCCTGGAGTGTAGTACAGGGGCCCTACGAGCAGTACTTC.

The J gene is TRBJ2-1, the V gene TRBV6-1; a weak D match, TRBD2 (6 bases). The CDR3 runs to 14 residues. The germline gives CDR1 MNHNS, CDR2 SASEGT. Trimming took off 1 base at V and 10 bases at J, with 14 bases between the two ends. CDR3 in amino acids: CASSEVVEGEEQFF. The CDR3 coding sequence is TGTGCCAGCAGTGAAGTCGTGGAGGGCGAGGAGCAGTTCTTC.

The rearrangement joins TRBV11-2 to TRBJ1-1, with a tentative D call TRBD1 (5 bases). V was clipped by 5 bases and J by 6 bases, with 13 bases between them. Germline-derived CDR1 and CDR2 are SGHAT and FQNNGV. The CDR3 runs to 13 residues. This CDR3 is CASSLIVGAEAFF. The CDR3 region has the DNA TGTGCCAGCAGCCTTATTGTAGGGGCTGAAGCTTTCTTT. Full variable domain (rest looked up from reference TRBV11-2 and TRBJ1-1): EAGVAQSPRYKIIEKRQSVAFWCNPISGHATLYWYQQILGQGPKLLIQFQNNGVVDDSQLPKDRFSAERLKGVDSTLKIQPAKLEDSAVYLCASSLIVGAEAFFGQGTRLTVV.

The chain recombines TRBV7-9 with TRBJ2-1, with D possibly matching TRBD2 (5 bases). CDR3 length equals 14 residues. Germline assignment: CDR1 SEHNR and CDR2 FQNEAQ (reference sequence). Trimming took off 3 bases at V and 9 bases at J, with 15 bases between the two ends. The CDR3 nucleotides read TGTGCCAGCAGCTTCGAGGGATGGGCTGCTGAGCAGTTCTTC. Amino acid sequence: CASSFEGWAAEQFF. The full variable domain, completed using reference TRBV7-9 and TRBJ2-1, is DTGVSQNPRHKITKRGQNVTFRCDPISEHNRLYWYRQTLGQGPEFLTYFQNEAQLEKSRLLSDRFSAERPKGSFSTLEIQRTEQGDSAMYLCASSFEGWAAEQFFGPGTRLTVL.

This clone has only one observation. Written as DNA, the CDR3 is TGTGCCAGCAGCTTGATGGGCGGGAGAATTCGGTGGGAGCAGTTCTTC. Encoded protein: CASSLMGGRIRWEQFF. V gene TRBV5-4 combines with J gene TRBJ2-1, with 7 bases identical to TRBD2. The CDR3 is made up of 16 amino acids. V trimming: 1 base; J trimming: 10 bases; junction bases outside the gene matches: 14. Germline CDR1 reads SGHNT; CDR2 reads YYREEE (reference sequence).

As DNA, the CDR3 is TGTGCCAGCAGCGTAGAGAGACAGGGGAATTCACCCCTCCACTTT. As protein: CASSVERQGNSPLHF. The chain recombines TRBV9 with TRBJ1-6, with TRBD1 identical over 8 bases. Germline loops: CDR1 SGDLS, CDR2 YYNGEE. The CDR3 extends over 15 amino acids. J lost 7 bases, V lost 0 bases, and 3 bases had no gene match.

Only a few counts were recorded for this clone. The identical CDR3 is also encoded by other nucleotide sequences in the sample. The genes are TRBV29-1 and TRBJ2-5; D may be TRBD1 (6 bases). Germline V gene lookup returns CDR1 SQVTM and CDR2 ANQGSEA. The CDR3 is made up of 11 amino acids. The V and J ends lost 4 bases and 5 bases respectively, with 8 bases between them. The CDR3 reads CSVGGRETQYF. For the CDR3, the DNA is TGCAGCGTTGGGGGGCGCGAGACCCAGTACTTC.

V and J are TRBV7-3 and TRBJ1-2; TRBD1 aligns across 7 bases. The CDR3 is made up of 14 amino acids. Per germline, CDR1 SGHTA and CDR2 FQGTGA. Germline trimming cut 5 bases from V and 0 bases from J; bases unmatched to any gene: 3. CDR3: CASSPGTANYGYTF. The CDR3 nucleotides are TGTGCCAGCAGCCCCGGGACAGCTAACTATGGCTACACCTTC.

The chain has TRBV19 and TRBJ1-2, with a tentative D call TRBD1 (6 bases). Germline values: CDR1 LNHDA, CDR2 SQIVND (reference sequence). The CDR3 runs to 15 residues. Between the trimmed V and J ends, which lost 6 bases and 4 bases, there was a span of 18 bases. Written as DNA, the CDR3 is TGTGCCAGTAGCCCCCTCCGAGGGGGACGCTATGGCTACACCTTC. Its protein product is CASSPLRGGRYGYTF.

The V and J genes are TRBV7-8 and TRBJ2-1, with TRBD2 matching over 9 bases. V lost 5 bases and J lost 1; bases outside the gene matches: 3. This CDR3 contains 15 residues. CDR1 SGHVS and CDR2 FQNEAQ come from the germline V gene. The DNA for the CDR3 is TGTGCCAGCAGCCTTAGCGGGAGATCCTACAATGAGCAGTTCTTC. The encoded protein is CASSLSGRSYNEQFF.

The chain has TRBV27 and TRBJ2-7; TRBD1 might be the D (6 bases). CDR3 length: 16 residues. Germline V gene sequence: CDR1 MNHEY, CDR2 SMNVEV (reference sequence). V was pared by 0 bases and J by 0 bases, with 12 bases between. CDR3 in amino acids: CASSLSGTLGSYEQYF. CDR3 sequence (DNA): TGTGCCAGCAGTTTATCGGGGACACTGGGCTCCTACGAGCAGTACTTC.